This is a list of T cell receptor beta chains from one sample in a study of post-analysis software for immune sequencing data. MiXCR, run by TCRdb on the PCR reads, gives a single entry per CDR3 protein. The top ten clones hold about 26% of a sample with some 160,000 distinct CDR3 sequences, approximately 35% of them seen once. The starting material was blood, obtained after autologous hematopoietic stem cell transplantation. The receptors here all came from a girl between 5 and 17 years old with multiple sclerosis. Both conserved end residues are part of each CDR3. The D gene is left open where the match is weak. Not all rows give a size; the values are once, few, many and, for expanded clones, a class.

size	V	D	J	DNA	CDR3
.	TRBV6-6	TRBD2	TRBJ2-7	TGTGCCAGCACCTACACTAGCGGGAGCTCCTACGAGCAGTACTTC	CASTYTSGSSYEQYF
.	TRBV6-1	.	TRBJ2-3	TGTGCCAGCAGGAAGGGGATGGAGCGGGATACGCAGTATTTT	CASRKGMERDTQYF
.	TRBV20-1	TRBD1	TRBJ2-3	TGCAGTGCTAGAAAACTGCTGACAGGGACCATAGATACGCAGTATTTT	CSARKLLTGTIDTQYF
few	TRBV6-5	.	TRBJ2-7	TGTGCCGGCAGTTACGGCTACGAGCAGTACTTC	CAGSYGYEQYF
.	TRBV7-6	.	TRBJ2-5	TGTGCCACAGGTGCAAGGGGGGGCCGGGAGACCCAGTACTTC	CATGARGGRETQYF
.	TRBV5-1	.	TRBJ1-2	TGCGCCAGCAGCTCCTCTTCTTTTGGCAGGACCCTACTTGGCTACACCTTC	CASSSSSFGRTLLGYTF
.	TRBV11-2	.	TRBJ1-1	TGTGCCAGCAGCTTTCACGGTGGAGCTTTCTTT	CASSFHGGAFF
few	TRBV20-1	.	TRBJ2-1	TGCAGTGCTAGAAGGGACACCAACAATGAGCAGTTCTTC	CSARRDTNNEQFF
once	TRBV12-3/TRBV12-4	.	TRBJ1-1	TGTGCCAGCAGTTCCTACTGGGGGGGTGAAGCTTTCTTT	CASSSYWGGEAFF
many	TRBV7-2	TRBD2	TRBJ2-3	TGTGCCAGCAGCCTACCAGAGGGACTAGCGGGAGTTAACACAGATACGCAGTATTTT	CASSLPEGLAGVNTDTQYF
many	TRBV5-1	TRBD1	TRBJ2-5	TGCGCCAGCAGCTTCGCTTCAGGGGGCAGAGAGACCCAGTACTTC	CASSFASGGRETQYF
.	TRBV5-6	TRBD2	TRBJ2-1	TGTGCCAGCAGCCCCGGGACTAGCAGCTTCCATGAGCAGTTCTTC	CASSPGTSSFHEQFF
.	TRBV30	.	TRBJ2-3	TGTGCCTGGCGAGCAGGACCTACAGATACGCAGTATTTT	CAWRAGPTDTQYF
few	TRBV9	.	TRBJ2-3	TGTGCCAGCAGCGTAGCAGATACGCAGTATTTT	CASSVADTQYF
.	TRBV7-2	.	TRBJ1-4	TGTGCCAGCAGCCACACACCAGATCGGGTTGAAAAACTGTTTTTT	CASSHTPDRVEKLFF
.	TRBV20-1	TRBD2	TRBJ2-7	TGCAGTGCTGGACTAGGAGCGCCTCAGGGCTACGAGCAGTACTTC	CSAGLGAPQGYEQYF
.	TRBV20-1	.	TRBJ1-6	TGCAGTGCTAGAACGGGGGGGTCACCCCTCCACTTT	CSARTGGSPLHF
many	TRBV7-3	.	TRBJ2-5	TGTGCCAGCAGCTTCGCAGGGGAAGAGACCCAGTACTTC	CASSFAGEETQYF
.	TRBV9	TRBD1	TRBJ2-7	TGTGCCAGCAGCCCCCAGCTTGGGGACAGGGCCTACGAGCAGTACTTC	CASSPQLGDRAYEQYF
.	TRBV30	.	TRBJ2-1	TGTGCCTGGAGTGGTTGGGACAATGAGCAGTTCTTC	CAWSGWDNEQFF
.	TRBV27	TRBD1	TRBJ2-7	TGTGCCAGCAGTTTTAAGACAGGGGTCTCCTACGAGCAGTACTTC	CASSFKTGVSYEQYF
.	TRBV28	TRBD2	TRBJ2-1	TGTGCCAGCAGTTCACCGACTAGCGGGAGGAACAATGAGCAGTTCTTC	CASSSPTSGRNNEQFF
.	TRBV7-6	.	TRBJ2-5	TGTGCCAGCAGCTTTACCCGGCACGCCCAGAGACCCCAGTACTTC	CASSFTRHAQRPQYF
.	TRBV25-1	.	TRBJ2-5	TGTGCCAGCAGTGAACAGGGAACGGAGACCCAGTACTTC	CASSEQGTETQYF
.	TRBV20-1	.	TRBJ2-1	TGCAGTGCCCTGAGCCGGAATGAGCAGTTCTTC	CSALSRNEQFF
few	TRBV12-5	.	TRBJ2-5	TGTGCTAGTGGTTTGGTACCCGAGACCCAGTACTTC	CASGLVPETQYF
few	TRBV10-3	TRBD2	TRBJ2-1	TGTGCCATCAGCGAGACTAGCTACAATGAGCGGTTCTTC	CAISETSYNERFF
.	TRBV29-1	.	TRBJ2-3	TGCAGTTCGACAGGAAGCACAGATGCGCAGTATTTT	CSSTGSTDAQYF